The next 11 T cell receptor beta chains were all read from a single sample in a study of T cell changes during pregnancy in multiple sclerosis. Only in-frame clones appear in the TCRdb table, and some are missing; sequencing was by immunoSEQ multiplex PCR. The profile shows about 100,000 clones, approximately 91% of them singletons. Material: peripheral blood, obtained in the second trimester of pregnancy. These TCRs come from a female donor with multiple sclerosis, enrolled in a pregnancy study.

The J gene is TRBJ2-1, the V gene TRBV30; possible D gene TRBD1, 6 bases. Germline CDR1 reads GTSNPN; CDR2 reads SVGIG (reference sequence). Deletions cut 4 bases from V and 2 bases from J, with 12 bases between. The CDR3 is 14 residues long. CDR3 loop: CAWMPGVTYNEQFF. CDR3 nucleotide sequence: TGTGCCTGGATGCCAGGGGTAACCTACAATGAGCAGTTCTTC.

This chain links TRBV7-9 with TRBJ2-7; tentatively, D is TRBD2 (5 bases). The V end was cut by 4 bases, the J end by 5 bases, with 12 bases between. This CDR3 spans 13 amino acids. CDR1 and CDR2 (germline): SEHNR, FQNEAQ (reference sequence). CDR3 sequence reads: CASSSTTGDEQYF. The CDR3 DNA reads TGTGCCAGCAGCTCAACTACCGGGGACGAGCAGTACTTC.

CDR3 region: CASSSTAGSNEKLFF. CDR3 DNA: TGTGCCAGCAGCTCCACCGCGGGGTCTAATGAAAAACTGTTTTTT. This chain uses TRBV7-2 with TRBJ1-4; D unclear. Trimming shortened V by 4 bases and J by 3 bases, and 12 bases separated the two germline ends. CDR1 is SGHTA and CDR2 is FQGNSA in the germline V gene. The CDR3 spans 15 residues.

The V gene is TRBV5-1, the J gene TRBJ2-3, with 10 bases fitting TRBD2. The CDR3 sequence is 17 residues long. Germline V gene data show CDR1 as SGHRS and CDR2 as YFSETQ. The V and J ends lost 4 bases and 0 bases, in that order; junction bases with no gene match: 8. In nucleotides, the CDR3 is TGCGCCAGCAGCGTCGGGACTAGCGCCTTTAGCACAGATACGCAGTATTTT. It yields the protein CASSVGTSAFSTDTQYF.

Worth noting for this clone: At one of its ends the junction is not consistent with the germline gene, which may arise from a read error. V gene TRBV7-7 combines with J gene TRBJ2-3; 8 bases agree with TRBD2. Looked up from germline, CDR1 is SSHAT and CDR2 is FNYEAQ (reference sequence). The CDR3 extends over 15 amino acids. Here the CDR3 reads CASSLGLAPTDTQYF. Here the CDR3 DNA reads TGTGCTAGCAGCTTAGGACTAGCTCCCACAGATACGCAGTATTTT.

The V gene is TRBV19, the J gene TRBJ2-1; 9 bases are a match to TRBD2. V dropped 8 bases and J dropped 4; count of bases not matched to a gene: 9. The CDR3 spans 15 residues. Per the germline V gene, CDR1 is LNHDA and CDR2 is SQIVND (reference sequence). CDR3: CASSRRSGGYNEQFF. In nucleotides, the CDR3 is TGTGCCAGTTCGCGTCGAAGCGGGGGGTACAATGAGCAGTTCTTC.

The V and J genes are TRBV30 and TRBJ2-5; D may be TRBD1 (6 bases). CDR3 length: 13 residues. The germline V gene has CDR1 GTSNPN and CDR2 SVGIG (reference sequence). Trimming removed 2 bases from V and 4 bases from J, with 11 bases in between. CDR3 residues: CAWSWSQGETQYF. CDR3 DNA: TGTGCCTGGAGTTGGTCACAGGGAGAGACCCAGTACTTC.

J is TRBJ1-1 and V is TRBV28, with 11 bases aligning to TRBD1. Per germline, CDR1 MDHEN and CDR2 SYDVKM. J gave up 6 bases and V 5 bases, and 5 bases lay outside the gene matches. CDR3 length equals 14 residues. In DNA, the CDR3 is TGTGCCAGCAGTCCCGGACAGGGGGCGGCTGAAGCTTTCTTT. Protein product: CASSPGQGAAEAFF.

CDR3 in DNA: TGTGCCAGCAGCTTAGCCGCAGGGCGCACAGATACGCAGTATTTT. Translating it yields CASSLAAGRTDTQYF. The chain links TRBV11-2 to TRBJ2-3, with D tentatively TRBD1 (5 bases). This CDR3 contains 15 residues. The ends were cut back, 1 base at V and 1 base at J, with 9 bases in the middle. Germline V gene sequence: CDR1 SGHAT, CDR2 FQNNGV.

This chain connects TRBV28 to TRBJ2-3; maybe TRBD1 (5 bases). Germline-derived CDR1 and CDR2 are MDHEN and SYDVKM. The CDR3 is 13 amino acids. Trimming took 6 bases from V and 2 from J, leaving 9 bases between them. The CDR3 region is CASRRQTTDTQYF. CDR3 DNA sequence: TGTGCCAGCAGGCGACAGACCACAGATACGCAGTATTTT.

This chain's CDR3 is CASRTAGQGRYEQYF. The DNA of the CDR3 is TGTGCCAGCAGAACCGCGGGACAGGGCCGCTACGAGCAGTACTTC. This chain connects TRBV6-1 to TRBJ2-7; TRBD1 matches at 9 bases. CDR3 length: 15 residues. After removal of 6 bases from V and 3 bases from J, the junction contained 9 bases not matched to a gene. The germline V gene has CDR1 MNHNS and CDR2 SASEGT.